The 11 T cell receptor beta chains reported below all come from one sample, sequenced in a study of T cell clonotyping in hematopoietic cell transplantation. Libraries were prepared by immunoSEQ multiplex PCR; TCRdb keeps only in-frame clonotypes and omits some of them. The table has more than 20,000 clones, roughly 84% seen once; the top ten hold nearly 25%. Time point of the sample: recipient sample about 28 days before transplant, after cytoreduction. The sample was peripheral blood mononuclear cells, taken before stem cell transplant. The receptors come from a woman aged 60-75 years with acute myeloid leukemia. Some clones in this sample may be carry-over from other donors' samples.

The CDR3 here is CASSLEDTQYF. The CDR3 bases are TGTGCCAGCAGCTTAGAAGATACGCAGTATTTT. J is TRBJ2-3 and V is TRBV11-1; D gene ambiguous. The CDR3 is made up of 11 amino acids. Germline CDR1 reads SGHAT; CDR2 reads FQDESV (reference sequence). The V gene lost 1 base and the J gene lost 5 bases, with 1 base spanning the gap.

The rearrangement joins TRBV4-3 to TRBJ1-4; D unclear. The CDR3 covers 15 residues. Trimming left V 5 bases short and J 0 bases short, with 10 bases between. Germline CDR1 reads LGHNA; CDR2 reads YSLEER. CDR3 bases: TGCGCCAGCAGCAGGACCGCCGCAACTAATGAAAAACTGTTTTTT. Its protein is CASSRTAATNEKLFF.

This rearrangement joins TRBV19 to TRBJ2-2, with D possibly being TRBD2 (6 bases). V lost 4 bases to trimming and J lost 4 bases, with 19 bases between them. This CDR3 spans 17 amino acids. Germline loops: CDR1 LNHDA, CDR2 SQIVND (reference sequence). CDR3 sequence reads: CASSKGGLDFSTGELFF. The CDR3, as DNA: TGTGCCAGTAGTAAGGGAGGTTTGGACTTTTCCACCGGGGAGCTGTTTTTT.

The chain joins TRBV5-1 to TRBJ1-6, with D unresolved. This CDR3 spans 15 amino acids. The ends were cut back, 4 bases at V and 8 bases at J, with 16 bases in the middle. In germline, CDR1 is SGHRS, CDR2 YFSETQ. The CDR3 is CASSPTGLADSPLHF. The CDR3 DNA reads TGCGCCAGCAGCCCCACCGGGTTGGCGGATTCACCCCTCCACTTT.

The chain employs TRBV19 and TRBJ1-1, with 10 bases aligning to TRBD1. This CDR3 spans 16 amino acids. Germline values: CDR1 LNHDA, CDR2 SQIVND (reference sequence). V dropped 5 bases and J dropped 12; count of bases not matched to a gene: 18. CDR3 DNA: TGTGCCAGTAGTCCGGGCCCCGGGACAGGGGCGACGAAGACTTTCTTT. This translates into CASSPGPGTGATKTFF.

The V and J genes are TRBV9 and TRBJ2-7; 10 nucleotides match TRBD1. Trimming took 0 bases from V and 3 from J; bases not matched to a gene: 3. Germline V gene lookup returns CDR1 SGDLS and CDR2 YYNGEE. The CDR3 sequence is 15 residues long. The CDR3 here is CASSVGTGGIYEQYF. The CDR3 nucleotides read TGTGCCAGCAGCGTAGGGACAGGGGGTATCTACGAGCAGTACTTC.

The chain is built from TRBV13 and TRBJ2-7; D not resolved. Germline CDR1 and CDR2: PRHDT and FYEKMQ (reference sequence). V lost 1 base, J lost 1 base, and 8 bases lay in between. CDR3 length equals 14 residues. CDR3 bases: TGTGCCAGCAGCTTAGATAGGAGATCCTACGAGCAGTACTTC. It codes for CASSLDRRSYEQYF. The full variable domain, with the rest looked up from reference TRBV13 and TRBJ2-7, is AAGVIQSPRHLIKEKRETATLKCYPIPRHDTVYWYQQGPGQDPQFLISFYEKMQSDKGSIPDRFSAQQFSDYHSELNMSSLELGDSALYFCASSLDRRSYEQYFGPGTRLTVT.

This clone was detected only a few times. The V gene is TRBV7-8, the J gene TRBJ1-5; 7 positions match TRBD1. There are 15 residues in the CDR3. The trim removed 5 bases at V and 0 bases at J, leaving 4 bases unmatched. Germline V lookup: CDR1 SGHVS, CDR2 FQNEAQ. The CDR3 here is CASSRDSYSNQPQHF. For the CDR3, the DNA is TGTGCCAGCAGCCGGGACAGCTATAGCAATCAGCCCCAGCATTTT.

The chain uses TRBV6-1 and TRBJ1-5, with 7 bases identical to TRBD1. The CDR3 extends over 13 amino acids. V shed 7 bases and J 8 bases; nucleotides not matched to a gene: 8. Per the germline V gene, CDR1 is MNHNS and CDR2 is SASEGT. CDR3 nucleotides: TGTGCCAGCATGGACAGGCCGCATGAGCCCCAGCATTTT. This encodes CASMDRPHEPQHF.

This sequence joins TRBV19 and TRBJ1-5, with TRBD1 matching 8 bases. Germline trimming cut 2 bases from V and 1 base from J; bases unmatched to any gene: 1. The V gene's germline CDR1 is LNHDA and CDR2 SQIVND (reference sequence). The CDR3 extends over 15 amino acids. CDR3: CASSISGGSNQPQHF. CDR3 sequence (DNA): TGTGCCAGTAGTATATCAGGGGGCAGCAATCAGCCCCAGCATTTT.

The chain couples TRBV28 to TRBJ2-7, with a possible D match to TRBD1 (5 bases). The CDR3 totals 18 residues. Germline V gene data show CDR1 as MDHEN and CDR2 as SYDVKM. Between the trimmed V and J ends, which lost 3 bases and 2 bases, there was a span of 23 bases. The CDR3 here is CASSFRSSTDTVAYEQYF. For the CDR3, the DNA is TGTGCCAGCAGTTTCCGGTCATCAACGGACACGGTGGCCTACGAGCAGTACTTC. The entire variable domain, with the rest obtained from reference TRBV28 and TRBJ2-7, is as follows: DVKVTQSSRYLVKRTGEKVFLECVQDMDHENMFWYRQDPGLGLRLIYFSYDVKMKEKGDIPEGYSVSREKKERFSLILESASTNQTSMYLCASSFRSSTDTVAYEQYFGPGTRLTVT.